This is a list of T cell receptor beta chains from one sample in a study of T cells in Graves' hyperthyroidism and ophthalmopathy. TCRdb reanalysed the multiplex PCR reads using MiXCR and keeps one entry per CDR3 protein. Counted here are roughly 700,000 distinct CDR3 sequences, approximately 15% occurring once; the ten biggest clones make up roughly 10%. Sequenced sample: blood. These receptors were taken from a woman aged 18-29 years with Graves' hyperthyroidism. Each CDR3 is given with its conserved first and last residue. Each record gives: V gene, D gene, clone size, J gene, CDR3 length, CDR3 protein, CDR3 DNA. D genes are given only for firm matches. Size is stated for part of the rows, as once, few or many counts, or as a class when the clone is expanded.

TRBV5-6	TRBD2	many	TRBJ2-3	16	CASSFPSGRTTDTQYF	TGTGCCAGCAGCTTTCCTAGCGGGAGAACGACAGATACGCAGTATTTT
TRBV7-2	-	many	TRBJ2-7	14	CASSPRDLGREQYF	TGTGCCAGCAGCCCAAGAGATCTAGGGCGGGAGCAGTACTTC
TRBV7-2	-	many	TRBJ1-2	16	CASSLGTGWTMYGYTF	TGTGCCAGCAGCTTAGGGACTGGGTGGACTATGTATGGCTACACCTTC
TRBV15	-	many	TRBJ2-7	15	CATSRDNGGNYEQYF	TGTGCCACCAGCAGAGATAACGGGGGTAACTACGAGCAGTACTTC
TRBV4-3	-	few	TRBJ2-4	17	CANSQDLSGLAKNIQYF	TGCGCCAACAGCCAAGATCTAAGCGGGCTAGCCAAAAACATTCAGTACTTC
TRBV28	-	-	TRBJ1-6	13	CASRGAVDSPLHF	TGTGCCAGCAGAGGGGCCGTTGATTCACCCCTCCACTTT
TRBV7-2	TRBD1	once	TRBJ1-5	18	CASSFGTGGGGGNQPQHF	TGTGCCAGCAGCTTCGGGACAGGAGGTGGTGGGGGTAATCAGCCCCAGCATTTT
TRBV6-1	TRBD2	many	TRBJ2-7	17	CASSALSSGPTSYEQYF	TGTGCCAGCAGTGCCTTGAGTAGCGGGCCAACCTCCTACGAGCAGTACTTC
TRBV7-9	-	many	TRBJ2-1	13	CASSPLQAGEQFF	TGTGCCAGCAGCCCCCTTCAGGCCGGCGAGCAGTTCTTC
TRBV5-6	-	few	TRBJ2-7	15	CASSLGQALAYEQYF	TGTGCCAGCAGCTTGGGTCAGGCGCTCGCCTACGAGCAGTACTTC